This TCR beta chain was recorded in a study of cytotoxic CD8 clonotypes in ibrutinib-treated CLL. For the study at large: Patients attained about 25 partial and 2 complete responses; at median around 5.5 years, about 15 remained remitted while around twelve progressed.

As concerns this clone: Its cognate antigen is unknown.

V lost 3 bases and J lost 6; bases outside the gene matches: 4. CDR1 MNHEY and CDR2 SMNVEV come from the germline V gene (reference sequence). The CDR3 runs 14 residues. Assay: immunoSEQ multiplex PCR; the TCRdb copy retains only in-frame clones and omits some. The sample lists 50,000 or so clones, 75% to 90% occurring once. Overall study findings and caveats: Sample timing was unmatched between remission and later-progressing patients; lymph nodes unstudied. Stable or contracted on treatment, public clonotypes were also uncommon.

This chain links TRBV27 with TRBJ2-1, with 8 bases lining up with TRBD2. The starting material was PBMCs, obtained after 24 months of ibrutinib treatment. This TCR derives from a human donor with chronic lymphocytic leukemia. This CDR3 reads CASSFVAGGNEQFF. The CDR3 region has the DNA TGTGCCAGCAGTTTTGTCGCGGGGGGCAATGAGCAGTTCTTC.